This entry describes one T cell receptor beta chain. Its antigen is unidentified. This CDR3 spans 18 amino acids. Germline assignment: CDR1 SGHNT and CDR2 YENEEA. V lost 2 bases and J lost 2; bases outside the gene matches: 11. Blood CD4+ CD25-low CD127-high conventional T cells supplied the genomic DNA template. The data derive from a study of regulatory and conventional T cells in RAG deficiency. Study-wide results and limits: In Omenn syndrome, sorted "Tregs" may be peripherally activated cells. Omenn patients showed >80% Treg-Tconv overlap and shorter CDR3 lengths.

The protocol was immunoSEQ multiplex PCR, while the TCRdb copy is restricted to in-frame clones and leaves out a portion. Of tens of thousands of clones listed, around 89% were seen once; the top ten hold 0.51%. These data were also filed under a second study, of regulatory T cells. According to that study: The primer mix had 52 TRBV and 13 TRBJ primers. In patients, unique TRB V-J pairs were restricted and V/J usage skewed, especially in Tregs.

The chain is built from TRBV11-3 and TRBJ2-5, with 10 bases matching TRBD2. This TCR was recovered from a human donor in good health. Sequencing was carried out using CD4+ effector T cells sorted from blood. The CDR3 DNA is TGTGCCAGCAGCTTAAAGACGATGCTAGCGGGAGTACAAGAGACCCAGTACTTC. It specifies CASSLKTMLAGVQETQYF.